This entry lists 21 T cell receptor beta chains sequenced from one sample in a study of T cell responses to AZD1222 COVID-19 vaccine. Repertoires were generated with immunoSEQ multiplex PCR, while TCRdb's copy carries only in-frame clones and drops some. The repertoire holds about 150,000 clones, with approximately 88% as singletons. The specimen was peripheral blood, collected on day 0 of AZD1222 vaccination. The receptor set was obtained from an adult in good health.

The rearrangement links TRBV7-2 to TRBJ1-2; 7 nucleotides line up with TRBD1. The length of the CDR3 is 14 residues. After removal of 3 bases from V and 7 bases from J, the junction contained 8 bases not matched to a gene. Germline V lookup: CDR1 SGHTA, CDR2 FQGNSA. CDR3 amino acids: CASSFGQVRAGYTF. Here the CDR3 DNA reads TGTGCCAGCAGCTTCGGACAGGTTAGGGCTGGCTACACCTTC.

The gene calls are TRBV27 and TRBJ2-1; D possibly corresponds to TRBD2 (6 bases). CDR1 and CDR2 from the germline V gene are MNHEY and SMNVEV (reference sequence). Trimming left V 6 bases short and J 5 bases short, with 23 bases between. The CDR3 is 17 residues long. The DNA of the CDR3 is TGTGCCAGCAGCCTATCCTCCCTCAGGACTACGAACAATGAGCAGTTCTTC. Encoded protein: CASSLSSLRTTNNEQFF.

The chain employs TRBV2 and TRBJ1-1, with TRBD1 as a possible D gene (5 bases). V was shortened by 4 bases and J by 1 base, with 10 bases between the two germline ends. CDR1 is SNHLY and CDR2 is FYNNEI in the germline V gene. This CDR3 is built from 14 residues. In DNA form, the CDR3 reads TGTGCCAGCAGTGGACAGATTGCGAACACTGAAGCTTTCTTT. Protein sequence: CASSGQIANTEAFF.

The V gene is TRBV5-1, the J gene TRBJ2-5; a possible D gene is TRBD1 (6 bases). CDR1 and CDR2 (germline): SGHRS, YFSETQ. Trimming removed 4 bases at V and 0 bases at J, with 10 bases between. The CDR3 runs 14 residues. The CDR3 sequence: CASSQRGYQETQYF. CDR3 in DNA: TGCGCCAGCAGCCAAAGGGGGTACCAAGAGACCCAGTACTTC.

The rearrangement uses TRBV5-1 and TRBJ1-6; no clear D. The CDR3 contains 15 residues. The germline V gene encodes CDR1 SGHRS and CDR2 YFSETQ. Trimming pared 0 bases from V and 5 bases from J, leaving 9 bases between. Here the CDR3 DNA reads TGCGCCAGCAGCTTGGGACCAACCGATAATTCACCCCTCCACTTT. Its translation is CASSLGPTDNSPLHF.

DNA of the CDR3: TGTGCCAGCACAGGGGATACCGGGACAGGGCGCGATACGCAGTATTTT. This sequence encodes CASTGDTGTGRDTQYF. V is TRBV27 and J is TRBJ2-3, with 9 bases identical to TRBD1. This CDR3 is 16 amino acids long. In germline, CDR1 is MNHEY, CDR2 SMNVEV (reference sequence). V shed 7 bases and J 6 bases; nucleotides not matched to a gene: 14.

The chain combines TRBV5-8 with TRBJ1-1, with a weak D call TRBD1 (5 bases). V was trimmed by 1 base and J by 2 bases, leaving 9 bases between them. CDR1 and CDR2 (germline): SGHTS, YDEGEE. The CDR3 covers 14 residues. CDR3 residues: CASSLPDRNTEAFF. CDR3 bases: TGTGCCAGCAGCTTGCCTGACAGAAACACTGAAGCTTTCTTT.

The chain couples TRBV28 to TRBJ2-7; D could derive from TRBD1 or TRBD2 (5 bases each). Germline CDR1 and CDR2: MDHEN and SYDVKM. The CDR3 is 14 amino acids. V shed 3 bases and J shed 0 bases, with 9 bases lying between them. For the CDR3, the DNA is TGTGCCAGCAGTTTGGGGACGCTCTCCTACGAGCAGTACTTC. Translating it yields CASSLGTLSYEQYF.

This chain uses TRBV18 with TRBJ1-6; D is undetermined. The V and J ends lost 3 bases and 0 bases respectively, with 9 bases between them. The CDR3 has 16 residues. Germline CDR1 and CDR2: KGHSH and LQKENI. The CDR3 nucleotides are TGTGCCAGCTCACCCTCGGGGAGCTCCTATAATTCACCCCTCCACTTT. Amino acids: CASSPSGSSYNSPLHF.

The CDR3 bases are TGCGCCAGCACCAAATGGGGGACTAGCGGGAGTGGTGACTACAATGAGCAGTTCTTC. It specifies CASTKWGTSGSGDYNEQFF. The J gene is TRBJ2-1, the V gene TRBV23-1; 14 bases align to TRBD2. TRBV23-1 is annotated as an ORF whose role is uncertain. The CDR3 totals 19 residues. J gave up 3 bases and V 7 bases, and 14 bases lay outside the gene matches.

Remarks on this clone: The same CDR3 is also encoded by other DNA sequences in this sample. The chain couples TRBV28 to TRBJ1-4; D gene ambiguous. V was trimmed by 1 base and J by 8 bases, leaving 5 bases between them. The CDR3 has 12 amino acids. Germline CDR1 and CDR2: MDHEN and SYDVKM. CDR3 amino acids: CASSLYGEKLFF. CDR3 bases: TGTGCCAGCAGTTTATACGGAGAAAAACTGTTTTTT. Combining the CDR3 with reference TRBV28 and TRBJ1-4 gives the whole variable domain DVKVTQSSRYLVKRTGEKVFLECVQDMDHENMFWYRQDPGLGLRLIYFSYDVKMKEKGDIPEGYSVSREKKERFSLILESASTNQTSMYLCASSLYGEKLFFGSGTQLSVL.

This chain links TRBV6-2 or TRBV6-3 with TRBJ1-2; no definite D call. The germline V and J ends were trimmed by 4 bases and 6 bases, with 9 bases remaining between them. The germline CDR1 and CDR2 sequences are MNHEY and SVGEGT. The CDR3 consists of 12 residues. The CDR3: CASSSYDHGYTF. CDR3 bases: TGTGCCAGCAGTTCGTACGATCATGGCTACACCTTC.

This chain uses TRBV12-3 or TRBV12-4 with TRBJ1-2; maybe TRBD1 (5 bases). The CDR3 runs to 13 residues. Trimming removed 3 bases at V and 4 bases at J, with 9 bases between. In DNA form, the CDR3 reads TGTGCCAGCAGTTTGGGGCACAGCTATGGCTACACCTTC. Residues: CASSLGHSYGYTF.

This rearrangement joins TRBV18 to TRBJ2-4, with 9 bases matching TRBD1. V trimming: 3 bases; J trimming: 1 base; junction bases outside the gene matches: 4. The length of the CDR3 is 16 residues. Germline-derived CDR1 and CDR2 are KGHSH and LQKENI. The CDR3 DNA is TGTGCCAGCTCACCCCGGGACAGGGTGGCCAAAAACATTCAGTACTTC. Translated, it gives CASSPRDRVAKNIQYF.

The chain joins TRBV11-3 to TRBJ2-2; the D is unclear. V lost 4 bases, J lost 2 bases, and 5 bases lay in between. The CDR3 loop spans 13 amino acids. CDR1 is SGHNT and CDR2 is YENEEA in the germline V gene. CDR3 protein: CASSSSNTGELFF. CDR3 sequence (DNA): TGTGCCAGCAGCTCCTCCAACACCGGGGAGCTGTTTTTT.

V is TRBV29-1 and J is TRBJ2-7; D perhaps matches TRBD2 (5 bases). The V and J ends lost 4 bases and 5 bases respectively, with 9 bases between them. From germline, CDR1 is SQVTM and CDR2 ANQGSEA. The length of the CDR3 is 11 residues. CDR3 protein: CSVGRFDEQYF. The CDR3 DNA follows: TGCAGCGTTGGGAGGTTCGACGAGCAGTACTTC.

CDR3 sequence reads: CASKVSGPSTDTQYF. Written as DNA, the CDR3 is TGCGCCAGCAAAGTAAGCGGTCCTAGCACAGATACGCAGTATTTT. The genes are TRBV5-1 and TRBJ2-3; tentative D call: TRBD2 (5 bases). Germline V lookup: CDR1 SGHRS, CDR2 YFSETQ. This CDR3 region has 15 residues. Trimming pared 6 bases from V and 0 bases from J, leaving 14 bases between.

The chain employs TRBV30 and TRBJ1-1; no clear D gene. Per germline, CDR1 GTSNPN and CDR2 SVGIG (reference sequence). Between the trimmed V and J ends, which lost 2 bases and 1 base, there was a span of 8 bases. This CDR3 is 13 amino acids long. The CDR3 sequence is CAWSFRENTEAFF. Here the CDR3 DNA reads TGTGCCTGGAGTTTCAGAGAGAACACTGAAGCTTTCTTT.

This clone has only one observation. CDR3 region: CASSLSTGGNYGYTF. Here the CDR3 DNA reads TGTGCCAGCAGTTTATCGACAGGGGGTAACTATGGCTACACCTTC. This chain uses TRBV27 with TRBJ1-2; 9 bases are a match to TRBD1. Germline V gives CDR1 MNHEY, CDR2 SMNVEV (reference sequence). V lost 0 bases to trimming and J lost 1 base; unmatched junction nucleotides: 0. This CDR3 has 15 amino acids.

This clone has more than one count but fewer than ten. The J gene is TRBJ1-5, the V gene TRBV20-1, with TRBD1 matching 7 bases. The CDR3 consists of 16 residues. Germline V gene data show CDR1 as DFQATT and CDR2 as SNEGSKA (reference sequence). The junction had 14 bases not matched to a gene; V was cut back by 3 bases and J by 6 bases. CDR3 nucleotide sequence: TGCAGTGCTAGTCGAAACAGGGGAAAGGGGGTTCAGCCCCAGCATTTT. Protein product: CSASRNRGKGVQPQHF.

The V gene is TRBV27, the J gene TRBJ1-1, with D unclear. Between the trimmed V and J ends, which lost 3 bases and 9 bases, there was a span of 8 bases. Germline CDR1 reads MNHEY; CDR2 reads SMNVEV (reference sequence). The CDR3 runs to 11 residues. The CDR3 reads CASSFGGKAFF. CDR3 nucleotide sequence: TGTGCCAGCAGTTTTGGAGGGAAAGCTTTCTTT.